A single sample is the source of the 4 T cell receptor beta chains below, sequenced in a study of beta chain features in type 1 diabetes. General study findings and limits: When Type 1 diabetes patients were examined, their TCRB CDR3s proved moderately but significantly shorter in all four CD4+ subsets.

As every portion of the isolated RNA was reverse transcribed, the sequencing read expressed TCRB transcripts. Libraries were prepared by immunoSEQ multiplex PCR; TCRdb keeps only in-frame clonotypes and omits some of them. The table includes approximately 360,000 clones, around 13% detected once. What these receptors recognize is not known. Sequenced: naive CD4+ T cells from blood. The receptors stem from a woman between 18 and 29 years old with type 1 diabetes.

The chain is built from TRBV11-2 and TRBJ2-5; 7 bases align to TRBD2. Losses at the gene ends were 4 bases for V and 1 base for J; bases not matched to a gene: 6. The length of the CDR3 is 15 residues. Per the germline V gene, CDR1 is SGHAT and CDR2 is FQNNGV. The CDR3 nucleotides are TGTGCCAGCAGCTCAAGGGGAGGGTCCCAAGAGACCCAGTACTTC. Its translation is CASSSRGGSQETQYF.

Only a few counts were recorded for this clone. The rearrangement joins TRBV2 to TRBJ2-7; D unclear. V shed 6 bases and J shed 3 bases, with 3 bases lying between them. This CDR3 has 10 amino acids. From germline, CDR1 is SNHLY and CDR2 FYNNEI. The CDR3 sequence is CASRYYEQYF. In DNA form, the CDR3 reads TGTGCCAGCAGATACTACGAGCAGTACTTC.

In this sample, this clone turned up a few times. The chain links TRBV6-5 to TRBJ2-2, with TRBD1 as a possible D gene (6 bases). V dropped 4 bases and J dropped 2 bases, with 14 bases sitting between them. Germline CDR1 reads MNHEY; CDR2 reads SVGAGI. CDR3 size: 16 residues. CDR3 sequence reads: CASSSQGRLNTGELFF. The CDR3 DNA reads TGTGCCAGCAGTTCCCAGGGGCGGCTAAACACCGGGGAGCTGTTTTTT.

The chain has TRBV28 and TRBJ2-2; 7 bases align to TRBD1. The V and J ends lost 3 bases and 3 bases, in that order; junction bases with no gene match: 10. The CDR3 spans 17 residues. Germline CDR1 reads MDHEN; CDR2 reads SYDVKM. The DNA for the CDR3 is TGTGCCAGCAGTTTTGTGGTTTTACAGGGGTACACCGGGGAGCTGTTTTTT. Its translation is CASSFVVLQGYTGELFF.